This TCR beta chain was sequenced during a study of glioma-infiltrating T cells after dendritic cell vaccination. Findings and caveats of the study: TCR clonality showed no direct relationship with survival. Higher pretreatment TIL content predicted longer progression-free time and survival.

V was cut by 3 bases and J by 4 bases, with 15 bases left in between. Germline V gene lookup returns CDR1 SQVTM and CDR2 ANQGSEA. The CDR3 runs to 14 residues. For this clone: What it binds is not known.

Up to 2 ug genomic DNA was used for TCRB CDR3 amplification. Repertoires were generated with immunoSEQ multiplex PCR, while TCRdb's copy carries only in-frame clones and drops some. The sample shows about 92,000 clones, 80% to 90% of them seen only once. This material consisted of blood, taken before dendritic cell vaccination. This TCR was recovered from a human donor with glioblastoma. J is TRBJ1-1 and V is TRBV29-1; no clear D gene. The CDR3 nucleotides are TGCAGCGTTGAGTCAGTTTTCGGGTTCACTGAAGCTTTCTTT. Translated, it gives CSVESVFGFTEAFF.